The rows below give T cell receptor beta chains drawn from one sample of a study of blood T cell repertoires in COVID-19. Clones were sequenced by immunoSEQ multiplex PCR, and TCRdb holds only the in-frame ones, with some missing. The sample holds some 490,000 clones, 80% to 90% seen once. The sequenced sample consisted of PBMCs or T cells enriched from blood (not recorded which). The receptors derive from a woman aged 55-70 years who had recovered from COVID-19. Each CDR3 is given with its conserved first and last residue. A D gene is named only where the DNA matches it firmly.

TRBD2	TRBV9	TRBJ2-1	CASSAQGLAGVEQFF	TGTGCCAGCAGCGCTCAGGGACTAGCGGGGGTTGAGCAGTTCTTC
-	TRBV2	TRBJ1-4	CATREANEKLFF	TGTGCCACGAGGGAAGCTAATGAAAAACTGTTTTTT
-	TRBV10-3	TRBJ2-1	CAISESVRGGTQDEQFF	TGTGCCATCAGTGAGTCTGTCAGGGGTGGCACACAAGATGAGCAGTTCTTC
-	TRBV9	TRBJ2-5	CASSTGASKETQYF	TGTGCCAGCAGCACCGGAGCCTCTAAAGAGACCCAGTACTTC
-	TRBV6-4	TRBJ2-2	CASSQTGNTGELFF	TGTGCCAGCAGTCAGACAGGGAACACCGGGGAGCTGTTTTTT
-	TRBV7-9	TRBJ1-1	CASSSTEMNTEAFF	TGTGCCAGCAGCTCGACGGAGATGAACACTGAAGCTTTCTTT
TRBD1	TRBV5-1	TRBJ1-6	CASSSGLLGQLNSPLHF	TGCGCCAGCAGCTCCGGATTATTGGGACAGCTTAATTCACCCCTCCACTTT
TRBD1	TRBV3-1/TRBV3-2	TRBJ2-6	CASSQGQGVLGANVLTF	TGTGCCAGCAGCCAGGGACAGGGGGTACTTGGGGCCAACGTCCTGACTTTC
-	TRBV2	TRBJ2-3	CAPAVKRVGPDRTDTQYF	TGTGCCCCAGCAGTGAAGCGCGTAGGCCCGGATCGCACAGATACGCAGTATTTT
TRBD1	TRBV6-1	TRBJ2-1	CASSERGQELNEQFF	TGTGCCAGCAGTGAAAGAGGACAGGAATTAAATGAGCAGTTCTTC
-	TRBV5-1	TRBJ1-4	CASSLSPSTNEKLFF	TGCGCCAGCAGCTTGTCCCCATCAACTAATGAAAAACTGTTTTTT
TRBD1	TRBV11-2	TRBJ1-6	CASSPDRVINSPLHF	TGTGCCAGCAGCCCGGACAGGGTTATTAATTCACCCCTCCACTTT
-	TRBV14	TRBJ1-3	CASRQEGSGNTIYF	TGTGCCAGCAGGCAGGAGGGTTCTGGAAACACCATATATTTT
TRBD2	TRBV10-2	TRBJ2-7	CASSVLMLGGEQYF	TGCGCCAGCAGTGTCCTAATGCTGGGGGGGGAGCAGTACTTC
-	TRBV18	TRBJ2-1	CASSPLGEQFF	TGTGCCAGCTCCCCCCTCGGTGAGCAGTTCTTC
TRBD2	TRBV5-1	TRBJ2-1	CASSLLAGAYNEQFF	TGCGCCAGCAGCTTATTAGCGGGGGCTTACAATGAGCAGTTCTTC
-	TRBV10-3	TRBJ1-4	CAISDFGEKLFF	TGTGCCATCAGTGATTTCGGGGAAAAACTGTTTTTT
TRBD1	TRBV7-9	TRBJ1-2	CASSLITGAQGAQNGYTF	TGTGCCAGCAGCTTAATAACGGGCGCACAGGGGGCACAGAATGGCTACACCTTC
TRBD2	TRBV5-1	TRBJ2-3	CASSAASGGTGDTQYF	TGCGCCAGCAGCGCGGCTAGCGGGGGGACCGGGGATACGCAGTATTTT
-	TRBV27	TRBJ1-4	CASSPGHLGLGEKLFF	TGTGCCAGCAGTCCGGGACATTTAGGGCTCGGTGAAAAACTGTTTTTT